A selection of T cell receptor beta chains follows, all from one sample in a study of human T cells and chemical hapten exposure. TCRdb re-derived calls from the RACE reads in MiXCR, one entry per CDR3 protein. Among some 38,000 distinct CDR3 sequences listed, more than 8% were seen once. The sequencing here drew on whole blood, taken in connection with sensitization to the hapten diphenylcyclopropenone (DPC). The receptors come from a man aged 50 or older with alopecia areata. Some clones in this sample may be carry-over from other donors' samples. Both conserved end residues are part of each CDR3. D genes are given only for firm matches. Clone size, where shown, is once, few, many, or a class for clones that have expanded.

>TRBJ2-1|TRBV12-3/TRBV12-4|TRBD2|many
CASREREGGYNEQFF
TGTGCCAGCAGGGAGCGGGAGGGAGGGTACAATGAGCAGTTCTTC
>TRBJ1-3|TRBV29-1|NA|NA
CSVVKNSGNTIYF
TGCAGCGTTGTTAAAAACTCTGGAAACACCATATATTTT
>TRBJ1-3|TRBV6-1|NA|few
CASGSTVGAGNTIYF
TGTGCCAGCGGCAGCACGGTCGGGGCGGGAAACACCATATATTTT
>TRBJ2-7|TRBV20-1|TRBD2|NA
CSAPASGSGEQYF
TGCAGTGCGCCCGCTAGCGGGTCAGGCGAGCAGTACTTC
>TRBJ1-1|TRBV29-1|NA|few
CSVFRFSDTEAFF
TGCAGCGTATTCAGGTTTTCGGACACTGAAGCTTTCTTT
>TRBJ2-1|TRBV29-1|NA|many
CSAAWLVENEQFF
TGCAGCGCTGCTTGGCTAGTGGAGAATGAGCAGTTCTTC
>TRBJ2-7|TRBV6-2/TRBV6-3|NA|NA
CASRETQGGYEQYF
TGTGCCAGCAGAGAAACACAGGGCGGGTACGAGCAGTACTTC
>TRBJ1-6|TRBV28|TRBD1|few
CASSRGTVRTLHF
TGTGCCAGCAGTCGGGGGACAGTAAGGACCCTCCACTTT
>TRBJ1-4|TRBV4-1|TRBD1|many
CASSQVMDRGHEKLFF
TGCGCCAGCAGCCAAGTAATGGACAGGGGGCACGAAAAACTGTTTTTT
>TRBJ2-7|TRBV12-3/TRBV12-4|TRBD2|many
CASGHTPGHLTSGQSYEQYF
TGTGCCAGCGGCCACACTCCGGGACACTTGACTAGCGGCCAATCCTACGAGCAGTACTTC
>TRBJ1-4|TRBV5-1|TRBD1|once
CASSLGQGSEKLFF
TGCGCCAGCAGCTTGGGACAGGGAAGTGAAAAACTGTTTTTT
>TRBJ1-2|TRBV3-1|NA|few
CASSQENRRDGYTF
TGTGCCAGCAGCCAAGAAAATCGGCGGGATGGCTACACCTTC
>TRBJ2-1|TRBV15|NA|few
CATAGLASYNEQFF
TGTGCCACCGCGGGGCTTGCAAGCTACAATGAGCAGTTCTTC
>TRBJ2-5|TRBV5-1|NA|NA
CASSREVGETQYF
TGCGCCAGCAGCCGTGAAGTTGGGGAGACCCAGTACTTC
>TRBJ1-4|TRBV29-1|NA|NA
CSVGGGREKLFF
TGCAGCGTTGGAGGTGGACGCGAAAAACTGTTTTTT
>TRBJ2-3|TRBV12-3/TRBV12-4|NA|NA
CASSLIDTQYF
TGTGCCAGCAGTTTAATAGATACGCAGTATTTT
>TRBJ2-2|TRBV7-9|NA|many
CASSPQPRHLRNTGELFF
TGTGCCAGCAGCCCGCAACCTAGACACCTCCGGAACACCGGGGAGCTGTTTTTT
>TRBJ2-5|TRBV10-2|NA|NA
CASRSSGQETQYF
TGCGCCAGCAGGTCCAGCGGCCAAGAGACCCAGTACTTC
>TRBJ2-7|TRBV6-4|NA|many
CASSEVITWGLLNSYEQYF
TGTGCCAGCAGTGAGGTTATCACTTGGGGGCTCCTGAACTCCTACGAGCAGTACTTC
>TRBJ2-7|TRBV10-3|NA|NA
CATSRSLTSYEQYF
TGTGCCACCAGCCGGAGTTTAACCTCCTACGAGCAGTACTTC
>TRBJ2-3|TRBV19|NA|many
CASSPPAGSHTQYF
TGTGCCAGTAGTCCTCCAGCCGGGTCGCATACGCAGTATTTT
>TRBJ2-1|TRBV4-1|NA|many
CASSQVRQSGNEQFF
TGCGCCAGCAGCCAAGTGAGGCAGTCCGGCAATGAGCAGTTCTTC
>TRBJ1-3|TRBV25-1|NA|NA
CASRLHEGNTIYF
TGTGCCAGCAGGCTCCATGAGGGAAACACCATATATTTT
>TRBJ2-7|TRBV6-6|TRBD2|few
CASFSAGGILEQYF
TGTGCCAGCTTCTCAGCGGGAGGTATCTTGGAGCAGTACTTC
>TRBJ2-5|TRBV6-5|TRBD1|many
CASSYSGTGETQYF
TGTGCCAGCAGTTACTCCGGGACAGGGGAGACCCAGTACTTC
>TRBJ2-6|TRBV7-2|NA|many
CASSLATGANVLTF
TGTGCCAGCAGCTTAGCTACGGGGGCCAACGTCCTGACTTTC
>TRBJ2-7|TRBV9|NA|few
CASSVDTREVYEQYF
TGTGCCAGCAGCGTAGACACTAGGGAGGTCTACGAGCAGTACTTC
>TRBJ1-1|TRBV30|TRBD1|many
CAWDRGQGGAEAFF
TGTGCCTGGGACCGAGGGCAGGGGGGAGCTGAAGCTTTCTTT
>TRBJ1-1|TRBV27|TRBD1|NA
CASSGNRGSLLFRTEAFF
TGTGCCAGCAGTGGAAACAGGGGGTCTTTACTTTTTCGAACTGAAGCTTTCTTT
>TRBJ2-4|TRBV29-1|NA|many
CSVQQNIQYF
TGCAGCGTGCAACAAAACATTCAGTACTTC
>TRBJ2-2|TRBV12-3/TRBV12-4|TRBD2|many
CASSLAGLAVGGELFF
TGTGCCAGCAGTTTAGCGGGGCTAGCGGTCGGCGGGGAGCTGTTTTTT
>TRBJ1-5|TRBV5-8|NA|NA
CASSPGASTHSNQPQHF
TGTGCCAGCAGCCCCGGCGCCTCGACTCATAGCAATCAGCCCCAGCATTTT
>TRBJ2-7|TRBV6-6|TRBD1|many
CASRQTGFSYEQYF
TGTGCCAGCAGGCAGACAGGGTTCTCCTACGAGCAGTACTTC
>TRBJ1-1|TRBV5-1|TRBD1|NA
CASSMDRVGTEAFF
TGCGCCAGCAGCATGGACAGGGTCGGGACTGAAGCTTTCTTT
>TRBJ2-2|TRBV28|TRBD2|few
CASSPTSGRTGELFF
TGTGCCAGCAGTCCGACTAGCGGGAGGACCGGGGAGCTGTTTTTT
>TRBJ2-1|TRBV28|TRBD2|NA
CASIDKRESFGEQFF
TGTGCCAGCATTGACAAGCGGGAGAGTTTTGGTGAGCAGTTCTTC
>TRBJ2-1|TRBV29-1|TRBD2|many
CSGGTSGYNEQFF
TGCAGCGGGGGAACTAGCGGGTACAATGAGCAGTTCTTC
>TRBJ2-2|TRBV6-5|NA|many
CASRFGQFIPGKLFF
TGTGCCAGCAGATTTGGACAGTTCATTCCGGGGAAGCTGTTTTTT
>TRBJ2-5|TRBV20-1|NA|NA
CSAPTESNQETQYF
TGCAGTGCTCCGACAGAAAGCAACCAAGAGACCCAGTACTTC
>TRBJ1-4|TRBV11-2|NA|many
CASSPRGGTNEKLFF
TGTGCCAGCAGCCCCCGTGGGGGGACCAATGAAAAACTGTTTTTT
>TRBJ2-7|TRBV7-2|NA|many
CASSSDFFSYEQYF
TGTGCCAGCAGCTCCGACTTCTTTTCCTACGAGCAGTACTTC
>TRBJ2-7|TRBV12-3/TRBV12-4|TRBD1|NA
CASSFRQGAVQYF
TGTGCCAGCAGTTTTCGACAGGGAGCAGTGCAGTACTTC
>TRBJ2-1|TRBV5-1|NA|NA
CASSLTRIEDEQFF
TGCGCCAGCAGCTTGACTCGGATAGAGGATGAGCAGTTCTTC
>TRBJ2-5|TRBV29-1|TRBD2|few
CSVEDAPSVAGPQETQYF
TGCAGCGTTGAAGATGCCCCCTCAGTAGCGGGCCCGCAAGAGACCCAGTACTTC
>TRBJ2-3|TRBV7-9|NA|many
CASSFGGSGADTQYF
TGTGCCAGCAGCTTCGGGGGATCTGGGGCAGATACGCAGTATTTT
>TRBJ2-2|TRBV7-6|NA|few
CASSPGLNTGELFF
TGTGCCAGCAGCCCGGGACTCAACACCGGGGAGCTGTTTTTT
>TRBJ2-2|TRBV20-1|NA|NA
CSARDIRDTGELFF
TGCAGTGCTAGAGATATAAGGGACACCGGGGAGCTGTTTTTT
>TRBJ2-7|TRBV7-2|NA|few
CASSLGLTTYEQYF
TGTGCCAGCAGCTTAGGGTTGACAACCTACGAGCAGTACTTC
>TRBJ2-5|TRBV27|NA|many
CASSSLEYPETQYF
TGTGCCAGCAGTTCACTAGAGTATCCAGAGACCCAGTACTTC
>TRBJ1-5|TRBV3-1|NA|many
CASSRTAEGGQPQHF
TGTGCCAGCAGCCGCACCGCTGAGGGAGGGCAGCCCCAGCATTTT
>TRBJ2-1|TRBV28|TRBD2|many
CASTAGERNEQFF
TGTGCCAGCACGGCGGGAGAGCGCAATGAGCAGTTCTTC
>TRBJ1-2|TRBV4-1|NA|NA
CASSQEDMTGAYYGYTF
TGCGCCAGCAGCCAAGAAGATATGACAGGAGCCTACTATGGCTACACCTTC
>TRBJ2-5|TRBV10-2|TRBD1|NA
CASSVGQEIEETQYF
TGCGCCAGCAGTGTTGGACAGGAGATCGAAGAGACCCAGTACTTC
>TRBJ2-3|TRBV13|TRBD2|few
CASSLRGRTDTQYF
TGTGCCAGCAGCCTTCGCGGGAGAACAGATACGCAGTATTTT
>TRBJ2-5|TRBV20-1|TRBD2|NA
CSQNSGGQETQYF
TGCAGCCAAAACAGCGGGGGTCAAGAGACCCAGTACTTC
>TRBJ2-7|TRBV6-2/TRBV6-3|TRBD1|few
CASSYSSGGVNEQYF
TGTGCCAGCAGTTACTCGTCAGGGGGCGTAAACGAGCAGTACTTC
>TRBJ2-7|TRBV28|NA|few
CASSSPHANYEQYF
TGTGCCAGCAGTTCCCCCCATGCTAACTACGAGCAGTACTTC